The 30 T cell receptor beta chains reported below all come from one sample, sequenced in a study of blood T cells in healthy people across ages. The use of a sample-barcoded 5' primer and a J-beta primer mix characterized a second PCR of about 7 to 12 cycles. MiXCR, applied by TCRdb to the 5' RACE reads, yields one record per CDR3 protein. Here the sample spans about 570,000 distinct CDR3 sequences, about 25% being singletons. Specimen: blood. The source of these receptors is a woman in her seventies in good health.

The chain employs TRBV7-2 and TRBJ2-5; D is uncertain. Germline V gene data show CDR1 as SGHTA and CDR2 as FQGNSA. V lost 1 base to trimming and J lost 1 base, with 7 bases between them. There are 14 residues in the CDR3. This CDR3 reads CASSLVGFQETQYF. The DNA for the CDR3 is TGTGCCAGCAGCTTAGTCGGTTTCCAAGAGACCCAGTACTTC.

The chain has TRBV5-1 and TRBJ2-2; D is possibly TRBD2 (6 bases). V was clipped by 4 bases and J by 4 bases, with 20 bases between them. Per the germline V gene, CDR1 is SGHRS and CDR2 is YFSETQ. This CDR3 is built from 17 residues. The CDR3 DNA sequence: TGCGCCAGCAGCGGTCTGGAGGGGCGCTTGATCACCGGGGAGCTGTTTTTT. Amino acid sequence: CASSGLEGRLITGELFF.

The rearrangement uses TRBV25-1 and TRBJ2-7, with D unclear. V lost 3 bases and J 7 bases, leaving 7 bases between the germline ends. The CDR3 contains 11 residues. Germline CDR1 and CDR2: MGHDK and SYGVNS. The CDR3 sequence is CASSDRREQYF. CDR3 in DNA: TGTGCCAGCAGTGACCGTCGGGAGCAGTACTTC.

This chain links TRBV7-9 with TRBJ2-4; maybe TRBD1 (6 bases). Germline-derived CDR1 and CDR2 are SEHNR and FQNEAQ (reference sequence). V lost 2 bases and J 0 bases, leaving 14 bases between the germline ends. The length of the CDR3 is 17 residues. Here the CDR3 reads CASSLSSSGVAKNIQYF. The CDR3 bases are TGTGCCAGCAGCTTATCCTCATCAGGGGTAGCCAAAAACATTCAGTACTTC.

The chain joins TRBV3-1 to TRBJ1-2; D perhaps matches TRBD1 (5 bases). CDR1 is LGHDT, CDR2 YNNKEL, per germline (reference sequence). This CDR3 has 14 residues. V was cut by 4 bases and J by 6 bases, with 15 bases left in between. The CDR3 region has the DNA TGTGCCAGCAGCCGGGGCCGAGGAGACAATGGCTACACCTTC. This gives the protein CASSRGRGDNGYTF.

The chain employs TRBV20-1 and TRBJ2-5; the D gene is possibly TRBD1 (5 bases). Germline V lookup: CDR1 DFQATT, CDR2 SNEGSKA (reference sequence). The CDR3 consists of 14 residues. The V and J ends lost 1 base and 5 bases respectively, with 14 bases between them. The CDR3 spells CSARVLISGETQYF. CDR3 nucleotides: TGCAGTGCTAGAGTCCTGATTTCAGGGGAGACCCAGTACTTC.

This clonotype appeared many times. The chain combines TRBV25-1 with TRBJ1-2; tentatively, D is TRBD1 (5 bases). This CDR3 contains 13 residues. Germline CDR1 reads MGHDK; CDR2 reads SYGVNS. V was pared by 9 bases and J by 4 bases, with 15 bases between. The CDR3 DNA reads TGTGCCAGTCAGACAGACTCCTCCTATGGCTACACCTTC. Amino acid sequence: CASQTDSSYGYTF.

The chain carries TRBV3-1 and TRBJ2-5; possibly TRBD1 or TRBD2 for D (6 bases each). The assigned J gene may be wrong: the sequence end matches TRBJ2-7 better. The CDR3 has 14 amino acids. CDR1 and CDR2 (germline): LGHDT, YNNKEL (reference sequence). The DNA for the CDR3 is TGTGCCAGCAGCCAATATAGGGGGGTCAACGAGCAGTACTTC. The encoded protein is CASSQYRGVNEQYF.

This clonotype has just a few counts. The genes are TRBV5-1 and TRBJ1-6; 7 bases map to TRBD1. Germline V lookup: CDR1 SGHRS, CDR2 YFSETQ. The CDR3 spans 17 residues. V was pared by 4 bases and J by 0 bases, with 7 bases of the junction left unmatched. The CDR3 coding sequence is TGCGCCAGCAGCCCGGGGACAGAGAGCTCCTATAATTCACCCCTCCACTTT. This translates into CASSPGTESSYNSPLHF.

The chain recombines TRBV6-2 or TRBV6-3 with TRBJ1-3; D may be TRBD1 (5 bases). CDR1 MNHEY and CDR2 SVGEGT come from the germline V gene. CDR3 size: 15 residues. Trimming removed 4 bases at V and 0 bases at J, with 10 bases between. The CDR3 DNA reads as TGTGCCAGCAGTTCCGAAGACAGCTCTGGAAACACCATATATTTT. This encodes CASSSEDSSGNTIYF.

This chain joins TRBV29-1 and TRBJ2-5, with D tentatively TRBD1 or TRBD2 (6 bases each). The CDR3 sequence is 14 residues long. Germline V CDR1 and CDR2: SQVTM, ANQGSEA. V was pared by 4 bases and J by 1 base, with 13 bases between. This CDR3 is CSVGPGATQETQYF. Here the CDR3 DNA reads TGCAGCGTTGGGCCGGGGGCGACCCAAGAGACCCAGTACTTC.

The rearrangement links TRBV29-1 to TRBJ2-7; D assignment may be TRBD1 or TRBD2 (5 bases each). The CDR3 covers 14 residues. The V end lost 0 bases, the J end lost 2 bases, and 11 bases lay between the germline ends. The germline V gene has CDR1 SQVTM and CDR2 ANQGSEA. CDR3 in amino acids: CSVEDQRGPYEQYF. For the CDR3, the DNA is TGCAGCGTTGAAGATCAAAGGGGACCCTACGAGCAGTACTTC.

This clonotype has more than one count but fewer than ten. This chain joins TRBV4-2 and TRBJ2-7, with D perhaps matching TRBD1 (6 bases). Germline V gene sequence: CDR1 LGHNA, CDR2 YNFKEQ. V was trimmed by 3 bases and J by 1 base, leaving 16 bases between them. There are 16 residues in the CDR3. The DNA of the CDR3 is TGTGCCAGCAGCCACGGACGGCAGGACAGTTCCTACGAGCAGTACTTC. Protein product: CASSHGRQDSSYEQYF.

This clonotype was seen only a few times. The V call is TRBV5-1, the J call TRBJ2-5; D unresolved. The CDR3 spans 14 residues. Between the trimmed V and J ends, which lost 1 base and 4 bases, there was a span of 11 bases. Per germline, CDR1 SGHRS and CDR2 YFSETQ. CDR3 in amino acids: CASSLLHIGETQYF. The CDR3 DNA reads TGCGCCAGCAGCTTGCTACACATAGGAGAGACCCAGTACTTC.

This clonotype was seen a handful of times. The rearrangement uses TRBV15 and TRBJ1-5; 7 bases align to TRBD1. After removal of 0 bases from V and 9 bases from J, the junction contained 8 bases not matched to a gene. The CDR3 contains 15 residues. Germline CDR1 reads LNHNV; CDR2 reads YYDKDF (reference sequence). CDR3 nucleotide sequence: TGTGCCACCAGCAGAGATCTAGGGGGCCGGGCGCCCCAGCATTTT. Its translation is CATSRDLGGRAPQHF.

For this clonotype: Sequence at one end of the junction differs from germline and may be a read error. The chain recombines TRBV9 with TRBJ1-1; perhaps TRBD1 as D (5 bases). The CDR3 has 15 amino acids. Germline CDR1 reads SGDLS; CDR2 reads YYNGEE. The CDR3 region has the DNA TGTGCCAGCAGCGCTCCGACAGAGGAAGACACTGAAGCTTCCTTT. Residues: CASSAPTEEDTEASF.

Notes on this clonotype: Compared with germline, one end of the junction differs, possibly owing to a read error. The V call is TRBV15, the J call TRBJ2-5; TRBD1 agrees at 7 bases. From germline, CDR1 is LNHNV and CDR2 YYDKDF (reference sequence). This CDR3 has 13 residues. The CDR3 nucleotides read TGTGCCACCAGCAGAGCCTCTGGGGACAGTCGGTTCTTC. As protein: CATSRASGDSRFF.

The chain uses TRBV24-1 and TRBJ2-1; 15 bases are a match to TRBD2. Germline trimming cut 1 base from V and 0 bases from J; bases unmatched to any gene: 3. This CDR3 region has 19 residues. Germline V lookup: CDR1 KGHDR, CDR2 SFDVKD. CDR3: CATSDLGTSGGSSYNEQFF. CDR3 nucleotides: TGTGCCACCAGTGATTTAGGGACTAGCGGGGGGAGCTCCTACAATGAGCAGTTCTTC.

V and J are TRBV5-1 and TRBJ2-7; D perhaps matches TRBD2 (6 bases). The V gene lost 7 bases and the J gene lost 3 bases, with 20 bases spanning the gap. Germline CDR1 SGHRS, CDR2 YFSETQ. The CDR3 covers 15 residues. CDR3 loop: CASAQAGGKYYEQYF. CDR3 DNA: TGCGCCAGCGCCCAGGCCGGGGGAAAATACTACGAGCAGTACTTC.

V usage is TRBV6-2 or TRBV6-3 and J usage is TRBJ2-5; no clear D gene. The CDR3 has 15 amino acids. With 8 bases removed from V and 2 bases from J, the gap between germline ends came to 18 bases. From germline, CDR1 is MNHEY and CDR2 SVGEGT. CDR3 amino acids: CASGSWVDAQETQYF. Here the CDR3 DNA reads TGTGCCAGCGGTTCGTGGGTGGACGCTCAAGAGACCCAGTACTTC.

This clonotype has just a few counts. The V and J genes are TRBV12-3 or TRBV12-4 and TRBJ1-2; perhaps TRBD1 as D (6 bases). This CDR3 comprises 13 residues. V shed 8 bases and J shed 3 bases, with 13 bases lying between them. In DNA, the CDR3 is TGTGCCAGCGTTTCACAGGGTCACTATGGCTACACCTTC. The encoded protein is CASVSQGHYGYTF.

Details on this clonotype: The junction does not match germline at one end; this may be a read error. The chain recombines TRBV4-1 with TRBJ1-1, with a tentative D call TRBD1 (5 bases). Germline V gives CDR1 MGHRA, CDR2 YSYEKL. The CDR3 spans 16 residues. For the CDR3, the DNA is TGCGCCAGCAACCATCCCCGAGGGGCCTCGAACACTGAAGCCTTCTTT. Translation: CASNHPRGASNTEAFF.

The rearrangement uses TRBV12-3 or TRBV12-4 and TRBJ2-3, with 8 bases lining up with TRBD2. Trimming cost V 0 bases and J 5 bases; bases outside gene matches: 4. The CDR3 has 15 residues. CDR3 sequence reads: CASSLAGLGRDTQYF. As DNA, the CDR3 is TGTGCCAGCAGTTTAGCGGGACTAGGAAGAGATACGCAGTATTTT.

As concerns this clonotype: Mismatch with germline at one junction end may stem from a read error. The V call is TRBV6-1, the J call TRBJ2-4; 10 nucleotides match TRBD1. The CDR3 extends over 20 amino acids. From germline, CDR1 is MNHNS and CDR2 SASEGT. The CDR3 region is CASSAKPIGTGATTINIQHF. Here the CDR3 DNA reads TGTGCCAGCAGCGCTAAGCCGATAGGGACAGGGGCGACTACGATAAACATTCAGCACTTC.

This chain connects TRBV5-1 to TRBJ1-3; TRBD1 is a possible D gene (5 bases). The CDR3 contains 13 residues. Trimming removed 4 bases from V and 9 bases from J, with 14 bases in between. The V gene's germline CDR1 is SGHRS and CDR2 YFSETQ. The CDR3 sequence is CASSPTGGRTIYF. CDR3 in DNA: TGCGCCAGCAGCCCTACAGGCGGGCGCACCATATATTTT.

The J gene is TRBJ2-1, the V gene TRBV29-1, with D unresolved. The V end lost 2 bases, the J end lost 3 bases, and 14 bases lay between the germline ends. Germline loops: CDR1 SQVTM, CDR2 ANQGSEA. The CDR3 is 15 amino acids. The CDR3 sequence: CSVERFHRGYNEQFF. CDR3 in DNA: TGCAGCGTTGAAAGGTTTCACCGAGGCTACAATGAGCAGTTCTTC.

At least ten counts were recorded for this clonotype. The CDR3 DNA reads TGTGCCTGGAGTGTACTCGGAACAGATACGCAGTATTTT. Its protein product is CAWSVLGTDTQYF. This chain joins TRBV30 and TRBJ2-3; D remains unclear. Germline CDR1 reads GTSNPN; CDR2 reads SVGIG (reference sequence). The CDR3 is made up of 13 amino acids. With 0 bases removed from V and 3 bases from J, the gap between germline ends came to 7 bases.

The DNA of the CDR3 is TGCAGTGCTAGAGAATGGGACAGGCCTTTGAACACTGAAGCTTTCTTT. Protein product: CSAREWDRPLNTEAFF. The chain employs TRBV20-1 and TRBJ1-1, with TRBD1 matching 8 bases. Trimming removed 0 bases from V and 0 bases from J; junction bases left unmatched: 6. The CDR3 spans 16 residues. The germline V gene encodes CDR1 DFQATT and CDR2 SNEGSKA (reference sequence).

In its sample, this clonotype was seen a few times. The chain is built from TRBV20-1 and TRBJ1-4, with TRBD1 as a possible D gene (5 bases). V was cut by 3 bases and J by 6 bases, with 17 bases left in between. Germline V CDR1 and CDR2: DFQATT, SNEGSKA (reference sequence). This CDR3 region has 15 residues. CDR3 nucleotides: TGCAGTGCTAGTTTGGGGACCTCGACGGATGAAAAACTGTTTTTT. This encodes CSASLGTSTDEKLFF.

This clonotype was seen only once. CDR3 region: CASSLRREGTEAFF. The DNA for the CDR3 is TGTGCCAGCAGCTTGCGGAGGGAAGGGACTGAAGCTTTCTTT. The J gene is TRBJ1-1, the V gene TRBV7-2; D is uncertain. The CDR3 runs to 14 residues. The germline gives CDR1 SGHTA, CDR2 FQGNSA. Trimming left V 3 bases short and J 5 bases short, with 13 bases between.